These 8 T cell receptor beta chains originate from one sample sequenced in a study of T cell responses to AZD1222 COVID-19 vaccine (dated by TCRdb to about 2021). The intended sense of this specimen's time point label: about 28 days (+/-7) after the second vaccine dose. The library relied on the immunoSEQ multiplex PCR assay. TCRdb obtained this table from immuneACCESS and retained in-frame rearrangements with V and J assigned. These tables miss some clones; where compared with another copy, unresolved V genes account for less than half of the shortfall, and the remainder is unexplained. The sample yields 100,000 or so clones; around 87% were counted once. Around 9.6% of the sample rests with the top ten. The source material was peripheral blood, sampled 28 days after the second AZD1222 dose. Receptor source: an adult who received the AZD1222 COVID-19 vaccine.

This clone was recorded once. V is TRBV5-4 and J is TRBJ2-5; perhaps D is TRBD1 or TRBD2 (5 bases each). CDR3 length: 15 amino acids. CDR1 is SGHNT and CDR2 is YYREEE in the germline V gene (reference sequence). The V and J ends lost 4 bases and 5 bases respectively, with 18 bases between them. The CDR3 loop is CASSPTGSREETQYF. The CDR3 coding sequence is TGTGCCAGCAGCCCAACAGGCTCTAGGGAGGAGACCCAGTACTTC.

The gene calls are TRBV14 and TRBJ2-5; no clear D gene. The V gene lost 3 bases and the J gene lost 7 bases, with 9 bases spanning the gap. From germline, CDR1 is SGHDN and CDR2 FVKESK. This CDR3 comprises 12 residues. CDR3 protein: CASSQGLGTQYF. CDR3 coding DNA: TGTGCCAGCAGCCAGGGCCTAGGGACCCAGTACTTC.

The genes are TRBV9 and TRBJ1-1; tentatively, D is TRBD1 (5 bases). CDR3 length: 20 amino acids. From germline, CDR1 is SGDLS and CDR2 YYNGEE. V was clipped by 3 bases and J by 1 base, with 28 bases between them. The CDR3 coding sequence is TGTGCCAGCAGCGCCTTTGAAAGGGGATTGCTCCCAACGTCGAACACTGAAGCTTTCTTT. Translation: CASSAFERGLLPTSNTEAFF.

The rearrangement joins TRBV27 to TRBJ2-5; TRBD1 agrees at 10 bases. V gave up 8 bases and J gave up 4 bases; unmatched junction bases: 7. The CDR3 is 14 amino acids. Germline-derived CDR1 and CDR2 are MNHEY and SMNVEV (reference sequence). CDR3 in DNA: TGTGCCAGCCGTCGACAGGGGGCTTTAGAGACCCAGTACTTC. Amino acid sequence: CASRRQGALETQYF.

The chain uses TRBV12-3 or TRBV12-4 and TRBJ1-3; possible D gene TRBD1, 5 bases. The ends were cut back, 4 bases at V and 6 bases at J, with 7 bases in the middle. There are 12 residues in the CDR3. CDR3: CASSSRENTIYF. In nucleotides, the CDR3 is TGTGCCAGCAGTTCCAGGGAAAACACCATATATTTT.

V usage is TRBV7-9 and J usage is TRBJ1-2; possibly TRBD1 for D (5 bases). With 6 bases removed from V and 7 bases from J, the gap between germline ends came to 18 bases. Germline lookup yields CDR1 SEHNR and CDR2 FQNEAQ (reference sequence). This CDR3 region has 14 residues. The CDR3 region has the DNA TGTGCCAGCAGGCCCCCGGGGGGGGAAGTTGGCTACACCTTC. Residues: CASRPPGGEVGYTF. Using reference TRBV7-9 and TRBJ1-2 for the parts outside the CDR3, the full variable domain is DTGVSQNPRHKITKRGQNVTFRCDPISEHNRLYWYRQTLGQGPEFLTYFQNEAQLEKSRLLSDRFSAERPKGSFSTLEIQRTEQGDSAMYLCASRPPGGEVGYTFGSGTRLTVV.

The gene calls are TRBV3-1 (or the pseudogene TRBV3-2) and TRBJ2-5, with D maybe TRBD2 (6 bases). Germline loops: CDR1 LGHDT, CDR2 YNNKEL (reference sequence). The CDR3 extends over 16 amino acids. Trimming took 3 bases from V and 5 from J, leaving 19 bases between them. This chain's CDR3 is CASSQAGLARGETQYF. CDR3 nucleotide sequence: TGTGCCAGCAGCCAGGCCGGGCTAGCGAGGGGCGAGACCCAGTACTTC.

V is TRBV6-2 or TRBV6-3 and J is TRBJ2-1; 7 bases fit TRBD2. The CDR3 has 16 amino acids. The germline V gene has CDR1 MNHEY and CDR2 SVGEGT. J gave up 4 bases and V 2 bases, and 8 bases lay outside the gene matches. CDR3 sequence: CASSYGSGLPYNEQFF. The DNA of the CDR3 is TGTGCCAGCAGTTACGGTAGCGGGCTTCCATACAATGAGCAGTTCTTC.